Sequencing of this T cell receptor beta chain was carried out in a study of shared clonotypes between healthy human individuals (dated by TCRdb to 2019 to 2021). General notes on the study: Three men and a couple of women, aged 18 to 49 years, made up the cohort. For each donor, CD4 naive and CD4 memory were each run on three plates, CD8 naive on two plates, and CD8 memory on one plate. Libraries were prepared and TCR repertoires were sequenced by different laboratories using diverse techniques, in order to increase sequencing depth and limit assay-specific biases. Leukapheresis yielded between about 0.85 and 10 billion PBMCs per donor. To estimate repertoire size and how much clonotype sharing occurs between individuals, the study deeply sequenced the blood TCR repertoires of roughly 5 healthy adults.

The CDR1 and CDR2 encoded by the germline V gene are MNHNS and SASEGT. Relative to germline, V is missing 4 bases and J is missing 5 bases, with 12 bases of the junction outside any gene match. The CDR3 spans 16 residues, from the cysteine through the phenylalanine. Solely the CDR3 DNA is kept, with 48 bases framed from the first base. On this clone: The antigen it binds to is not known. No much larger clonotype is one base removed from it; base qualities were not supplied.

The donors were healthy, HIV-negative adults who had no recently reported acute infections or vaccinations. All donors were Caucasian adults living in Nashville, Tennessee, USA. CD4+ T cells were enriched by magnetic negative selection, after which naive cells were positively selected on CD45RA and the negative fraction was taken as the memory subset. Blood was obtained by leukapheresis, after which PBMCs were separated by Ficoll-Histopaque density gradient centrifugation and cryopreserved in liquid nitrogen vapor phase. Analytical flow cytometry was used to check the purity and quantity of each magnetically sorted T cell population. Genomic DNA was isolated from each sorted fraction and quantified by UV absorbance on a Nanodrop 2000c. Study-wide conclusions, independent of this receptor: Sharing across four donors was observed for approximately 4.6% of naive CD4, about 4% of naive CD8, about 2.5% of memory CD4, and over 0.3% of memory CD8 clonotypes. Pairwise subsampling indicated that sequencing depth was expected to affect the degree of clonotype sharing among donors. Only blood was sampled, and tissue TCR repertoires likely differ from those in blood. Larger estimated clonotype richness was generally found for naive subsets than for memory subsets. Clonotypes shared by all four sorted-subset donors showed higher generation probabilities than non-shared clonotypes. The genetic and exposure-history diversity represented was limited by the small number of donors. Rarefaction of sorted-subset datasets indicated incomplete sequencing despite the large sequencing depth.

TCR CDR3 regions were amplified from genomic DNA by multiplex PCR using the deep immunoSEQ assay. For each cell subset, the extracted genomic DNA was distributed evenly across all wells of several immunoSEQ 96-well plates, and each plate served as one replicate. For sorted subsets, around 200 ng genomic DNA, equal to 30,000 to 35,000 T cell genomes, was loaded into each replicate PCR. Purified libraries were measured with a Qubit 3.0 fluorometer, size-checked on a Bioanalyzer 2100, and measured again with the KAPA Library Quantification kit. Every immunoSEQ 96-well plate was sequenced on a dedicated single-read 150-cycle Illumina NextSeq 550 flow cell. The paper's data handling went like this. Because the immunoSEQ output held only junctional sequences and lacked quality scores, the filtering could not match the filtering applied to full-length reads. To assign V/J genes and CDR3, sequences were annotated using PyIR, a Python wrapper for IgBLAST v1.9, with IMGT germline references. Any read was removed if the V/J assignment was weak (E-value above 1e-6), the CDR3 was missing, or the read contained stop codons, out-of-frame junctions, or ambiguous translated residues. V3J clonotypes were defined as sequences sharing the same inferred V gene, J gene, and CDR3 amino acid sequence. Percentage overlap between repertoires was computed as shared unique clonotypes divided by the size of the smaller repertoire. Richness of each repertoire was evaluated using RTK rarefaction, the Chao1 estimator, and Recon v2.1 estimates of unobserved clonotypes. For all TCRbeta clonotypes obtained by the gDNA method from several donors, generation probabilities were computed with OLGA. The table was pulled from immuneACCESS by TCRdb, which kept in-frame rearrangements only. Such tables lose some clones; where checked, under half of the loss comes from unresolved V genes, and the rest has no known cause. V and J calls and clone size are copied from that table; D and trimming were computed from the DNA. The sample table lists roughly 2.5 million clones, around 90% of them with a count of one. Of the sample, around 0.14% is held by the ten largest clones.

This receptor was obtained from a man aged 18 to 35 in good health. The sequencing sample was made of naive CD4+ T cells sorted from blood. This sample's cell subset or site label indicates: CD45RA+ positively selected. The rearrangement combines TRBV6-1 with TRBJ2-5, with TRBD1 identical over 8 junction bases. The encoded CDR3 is CASSGRQGSFSETQYF. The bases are TGTGCCAGCAGTGGGCGACAGGGGAGCTTTTCGGAGACCCAGTACTTC.